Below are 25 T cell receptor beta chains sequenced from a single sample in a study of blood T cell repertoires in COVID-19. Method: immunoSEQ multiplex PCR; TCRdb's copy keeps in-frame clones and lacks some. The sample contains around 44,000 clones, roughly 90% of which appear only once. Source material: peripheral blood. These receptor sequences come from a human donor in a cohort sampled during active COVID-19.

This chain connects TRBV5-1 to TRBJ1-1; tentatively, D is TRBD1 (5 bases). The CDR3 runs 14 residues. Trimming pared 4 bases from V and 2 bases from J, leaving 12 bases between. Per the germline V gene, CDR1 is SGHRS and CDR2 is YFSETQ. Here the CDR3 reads CASSRGGGNTEAFF. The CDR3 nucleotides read TGCGCCAGCAGCCGGGGGGGAGGCAACACTGAAGCTTTCTTT.

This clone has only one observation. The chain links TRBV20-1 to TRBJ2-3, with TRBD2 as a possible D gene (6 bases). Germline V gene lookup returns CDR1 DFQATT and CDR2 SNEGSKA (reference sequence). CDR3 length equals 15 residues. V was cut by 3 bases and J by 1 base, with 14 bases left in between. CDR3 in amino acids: CSASSPGARTDTQYF. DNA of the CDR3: TGCAGTGCTAGTTCGCCGGGAGCGCGCACAGATACGCAGTATTTT.

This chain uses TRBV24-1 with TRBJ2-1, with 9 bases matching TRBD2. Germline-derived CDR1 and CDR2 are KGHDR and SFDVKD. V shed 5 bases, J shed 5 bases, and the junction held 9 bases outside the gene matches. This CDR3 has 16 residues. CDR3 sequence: CATSGGGPSGDNEQFF. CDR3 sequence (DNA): TGTGCCACCAGTGGAGGGGGGCCTAGCGGGGACAATGAGCAGTTCTTC.

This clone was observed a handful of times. In DNA, the CDR3 is TGTGCCGGGGGGGTCGGCTCTCTCGACACTGAAGCTTTCTTT. Translated, it gives CAGGVGSLDTEAFF. The chain couples TRBV7-9 to TRBJ1-1; possible D gene TRBD1, 5 bases. V was shortened by 11 bases and J by 3 bases, with 19 bases between the two germline ends. The CDR3 contains 14 residues. CDR1 SEHNR and CDR2 FQNEAQ come from the germline V gene (reference sequence).

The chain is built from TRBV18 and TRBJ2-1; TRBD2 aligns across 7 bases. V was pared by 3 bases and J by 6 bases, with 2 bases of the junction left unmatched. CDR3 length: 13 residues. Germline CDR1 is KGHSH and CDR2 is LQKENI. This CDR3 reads CASSPRTSNEQFF. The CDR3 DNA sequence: TGTGCCAGCTCACCCAGGACTAGCAATGAGCAGTTCTTC.

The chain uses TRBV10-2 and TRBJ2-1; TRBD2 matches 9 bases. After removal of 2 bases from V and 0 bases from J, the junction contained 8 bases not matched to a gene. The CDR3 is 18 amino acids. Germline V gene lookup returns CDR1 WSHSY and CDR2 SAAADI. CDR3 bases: TGCGCCAGCAGTGAGCCCGCCCTTAGCGGGAGCTCCTACAATGAGCAGTTCTTC. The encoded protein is CASSEPALSGSSYNEQFF.

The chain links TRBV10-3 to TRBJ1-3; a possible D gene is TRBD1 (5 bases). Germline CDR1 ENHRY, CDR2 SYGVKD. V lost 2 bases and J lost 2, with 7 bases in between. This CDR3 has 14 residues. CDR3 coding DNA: TGTGCCATCAGTGAGCCGGACACTGGAAACACCATATATTTT. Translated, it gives CAISEPDTGNTIYF.

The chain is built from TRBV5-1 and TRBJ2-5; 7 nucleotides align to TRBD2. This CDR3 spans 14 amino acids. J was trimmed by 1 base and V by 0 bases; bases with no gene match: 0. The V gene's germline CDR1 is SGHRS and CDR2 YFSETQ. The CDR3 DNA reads TGCGCCAGCAGCTTGGGCGGGGGCCAAGAGACCCAGTACTTC. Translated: CASSLGGGQETQYF.

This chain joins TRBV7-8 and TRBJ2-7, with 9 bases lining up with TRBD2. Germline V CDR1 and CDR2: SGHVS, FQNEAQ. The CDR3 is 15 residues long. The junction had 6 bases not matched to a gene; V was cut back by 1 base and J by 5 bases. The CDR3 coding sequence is TGTGCCAGCAGCTTAGGGGCGGGAGGGGTGCACGAGCAGTACTTC. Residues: CASSLGAGGVHEQYF.

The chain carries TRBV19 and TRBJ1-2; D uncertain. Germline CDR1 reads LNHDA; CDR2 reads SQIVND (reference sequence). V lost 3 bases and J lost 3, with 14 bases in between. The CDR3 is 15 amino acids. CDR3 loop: CASSIRYGQDYGYTF. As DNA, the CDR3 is TGTGCCAGTAGTATTAGGTACGGCCAGGACTATGGCTACACCTTC.

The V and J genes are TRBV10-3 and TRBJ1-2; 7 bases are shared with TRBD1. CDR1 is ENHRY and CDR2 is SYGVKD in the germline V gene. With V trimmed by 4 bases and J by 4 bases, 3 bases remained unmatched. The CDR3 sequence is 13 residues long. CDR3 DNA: TGTGCCATCAGTGGGACAGGTACCTATGGCTACACCTTC. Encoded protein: CAISGTGTYGYTF.

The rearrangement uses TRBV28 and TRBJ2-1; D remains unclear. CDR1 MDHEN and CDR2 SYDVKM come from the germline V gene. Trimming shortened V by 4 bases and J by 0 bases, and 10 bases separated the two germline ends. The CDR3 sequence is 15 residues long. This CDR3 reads CASSSSPVSYNEQFF. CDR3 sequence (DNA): TGTGCCAGCAGTTCCTCACCAGTCTCCTACAATGAGCAGTTCTTC.

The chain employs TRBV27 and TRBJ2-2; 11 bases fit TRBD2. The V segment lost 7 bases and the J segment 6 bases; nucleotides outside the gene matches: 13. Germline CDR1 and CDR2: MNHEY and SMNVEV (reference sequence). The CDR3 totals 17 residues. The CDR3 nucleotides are TGTGCCAGCACTATACGGGGACTAGCGGAGGCATCCGGGGAGCTGTTTTTT. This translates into CASTIRGLAEASGELFF.

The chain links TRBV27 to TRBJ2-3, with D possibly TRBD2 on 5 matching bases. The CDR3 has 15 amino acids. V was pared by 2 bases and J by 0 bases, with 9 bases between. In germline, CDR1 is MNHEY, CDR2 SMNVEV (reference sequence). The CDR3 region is CASSLKRLSTDTQYF. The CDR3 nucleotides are TGTGCCAGCAGTTTAAAGCGGCTGAGCACAGATACGCAGTATTTT.

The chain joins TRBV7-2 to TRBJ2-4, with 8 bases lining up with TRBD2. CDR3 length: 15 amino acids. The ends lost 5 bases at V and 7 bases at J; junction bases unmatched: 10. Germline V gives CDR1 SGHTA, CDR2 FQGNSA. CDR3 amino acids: CASSPLSGERNIQYF. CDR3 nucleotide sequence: TGTGCCAGCAGCCCCCTTAGCGGGGAGCGGAACATTCAGTACTTC. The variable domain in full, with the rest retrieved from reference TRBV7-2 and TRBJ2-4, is GAGVSQSPSNKVTEKGKDVELRCDPISGHTALYWYRQSLGQGLEFLIYFQGNSAPDKSGLPSDRFSAERTGGSVSTLTIQRTQQEDSAVYLCASSPLSGERNIQYFGAGTRLSVL.

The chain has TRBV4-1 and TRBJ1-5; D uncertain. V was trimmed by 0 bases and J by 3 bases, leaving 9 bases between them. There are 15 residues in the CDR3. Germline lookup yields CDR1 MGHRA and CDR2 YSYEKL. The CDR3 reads CASSQEVAPNQPQHF. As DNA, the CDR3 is TGCGCCAGCAGCCAAGAGGTGGCCCCCAATCAGCCCCAGCATTTT.

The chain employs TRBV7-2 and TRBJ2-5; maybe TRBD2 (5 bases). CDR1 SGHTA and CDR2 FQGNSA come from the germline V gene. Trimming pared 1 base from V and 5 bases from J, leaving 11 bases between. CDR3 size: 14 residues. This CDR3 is CASSLGASPETQYF. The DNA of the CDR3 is TGTGCCAGCAGCTTAGGAGCTAGCCCCGAGACCCAGTACTTC.

This CDR3 reads CASSFGLAGETQYF. The CDR3 region has the DNA TGCGCCAGCAGCTTTGGGCTAGCAGGAGAGACCCAGTACTTC. The J gene is TRBJ2-5, the V gene TRBV5-1; TRBD2 is a possible D gene (5 bases). CDR1 and CDR2 (germline): SGHRS, YFSETQ. Trimming removed 2 bases at V and 4 bases at J, with 12 bases between. The CDR3 contains 14 residues. Variable domain in full (rest from reference TRBV5-1 and TRBJ2-5): KAGVTQTPRYLIKTRGQQVTLSCSPISGHRSVSWYQQTPGQGLQFLFEYFSETQRNKGNFPGRFSGRQFSNSRSEMNVSTLELGDSALYLCASSFGLAGETQYFGPGTRLLVL.

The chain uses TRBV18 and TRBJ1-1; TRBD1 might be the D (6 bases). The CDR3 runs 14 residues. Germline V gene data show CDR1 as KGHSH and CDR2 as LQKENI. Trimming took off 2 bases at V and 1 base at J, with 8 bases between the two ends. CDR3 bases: TGTGCCAGCTCACCAAACAGGGAGAACACTGAAGCTTTCTTT. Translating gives CASSPNRENTEAFF.

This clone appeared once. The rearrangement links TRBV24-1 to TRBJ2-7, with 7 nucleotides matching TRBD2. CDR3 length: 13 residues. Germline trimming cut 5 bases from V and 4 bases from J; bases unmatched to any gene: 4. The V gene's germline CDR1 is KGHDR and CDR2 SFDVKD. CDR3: CATSGGGRYEQYF. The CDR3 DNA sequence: TGTGCCACCAGTGGGGGGGGTCGGTACGAGCAGTACTTC.

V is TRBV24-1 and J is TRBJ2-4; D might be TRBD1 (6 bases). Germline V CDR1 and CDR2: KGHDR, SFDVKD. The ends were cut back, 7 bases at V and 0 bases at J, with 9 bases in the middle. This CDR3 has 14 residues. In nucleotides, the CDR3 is TGTGCCACCAGGGACAGACTAGCCAAAAACATTCAGTACTTC. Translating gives CATRDRLAKNIQYF.

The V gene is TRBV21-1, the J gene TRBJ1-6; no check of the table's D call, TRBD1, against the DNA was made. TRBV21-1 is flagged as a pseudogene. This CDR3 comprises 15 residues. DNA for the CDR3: TGTGCCAGCAGCAAGGTGGCAGTGTTTAATTCACCCCTCCACTTT. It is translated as CASSKVAVFNSPLHF.

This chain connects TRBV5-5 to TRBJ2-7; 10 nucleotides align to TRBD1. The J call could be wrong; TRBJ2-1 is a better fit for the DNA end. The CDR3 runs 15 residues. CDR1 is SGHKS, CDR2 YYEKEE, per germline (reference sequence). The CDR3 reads CASSFYPGQGNEQFF. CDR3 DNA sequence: TGTGCCAGCAGCTTTTATCCGGGACAGGGGAATGAGCAGTTCTTC.

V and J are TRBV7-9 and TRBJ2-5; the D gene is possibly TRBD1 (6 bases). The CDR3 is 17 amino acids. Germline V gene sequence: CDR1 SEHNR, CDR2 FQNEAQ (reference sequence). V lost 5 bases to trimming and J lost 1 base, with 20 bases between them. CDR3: CASSRGTKTGSQETQYF. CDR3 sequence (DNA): TGTGCCAGCAGCAGAGGGACGAAGACAGGTTCCCAAGAGACCCAGTACTTC.

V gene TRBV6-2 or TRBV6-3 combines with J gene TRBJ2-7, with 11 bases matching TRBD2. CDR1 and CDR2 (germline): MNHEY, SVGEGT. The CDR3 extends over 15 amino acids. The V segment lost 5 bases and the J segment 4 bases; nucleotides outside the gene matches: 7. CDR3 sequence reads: CASSIYSGREYEQYF. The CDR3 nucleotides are TGTGCCAGCAGTATCTATAGCGGGAGGGAGTACGAGCAGTACTTC.